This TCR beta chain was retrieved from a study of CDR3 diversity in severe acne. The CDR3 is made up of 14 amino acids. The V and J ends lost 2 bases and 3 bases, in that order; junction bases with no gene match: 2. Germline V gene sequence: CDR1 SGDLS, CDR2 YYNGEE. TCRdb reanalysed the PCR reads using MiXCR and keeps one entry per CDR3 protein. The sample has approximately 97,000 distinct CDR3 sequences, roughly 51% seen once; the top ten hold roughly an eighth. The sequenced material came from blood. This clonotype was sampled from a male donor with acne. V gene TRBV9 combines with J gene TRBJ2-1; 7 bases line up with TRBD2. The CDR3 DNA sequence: TGTGCCAGCAGCGTTCTAGCGGTCTACAATGAGCAGTTCTTC. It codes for CASSVLAVYNEQFF.